What follows is one T cell receptor (beta chain) and its context. It lacks a known antigen. Libraries were made using the immunoSEQ multiplex PCR assay. A mixture of 60 forward primers for TCR Vbeta segments and 13 reverse primers for TCR Jbeta segments was used in the multiplex PCR. The CDR3 region of rearranged TCR beta genes was amplified from genomic DNA with a multiplex PCR assay. The Illumina HiSeq System was used to sequence the amplified TCR beta libraries as 87-base-pair reads. In the original analysis: A later analysis tallied around 80 million unique TCR beta chains across the approximately 670 repertoires, and around 12 million of those chains were shared by two or more donors. A nearest-neighbor algorithm error-corrected the raw reads and collapsed the reads into unique sequences, merging closely related sequences to remove PCR and sequencing errors. Alignment of CDR3 sequences to IMGT reference sequences was used to assign V, D and J gene segments. For a sequence to be retained, at least a six-nucleotide match to both a V gene segment and a J gene segment was required. A rearrangement was called productive if the CDR3 had no stop codons and remained in frame with V and J, and every other rearrangement was called non-productive. Following IMGT convention, CDR3 was defined as the stretch from the second conserved V-encoded cysteine up to the conserved J-encoded phenylalanine. Sequences without an unambiguous match to a single V gene segment were excluded from the earlier analysis of 450 to 750 of the donors. In an earlier analysis of around 600 of the donors, V segments were called functional above 56.7% productive rearrangements and were called segregating when the between-donor standard deviation exceeded 5%. A statistical classification framework was built for diagnosing cytomegalovirus status from the catalog of TCR beta chain sequences. V and J gene assignment, in a later analysis, came from comparing TCR nucleotide sequences with IMGT/GENE-DB human TR gene sequences. In a later analysis, CDR3 sequences and most-parsimonious VDJ recombination scenarios were assigned using the TCRdist pipeline. A later analysis defined each TCR beta chain by its CDR3 amino acid sequence plus V-gene family, and excluded reads lacking a unique V-gene family. As a way to deal with suspected cross-contamination and a sequencing artifact, a later analysis dropped roughly 600 nucleotide sequences that were highly shared and had low generation probability. In a later analysis, a clonal expansion index for each public chain was calculated from normalized within-repertoire ranks of inferred template counts. Generation probabilities in a later analysis came from a VDJ recombination model fitted to out-of-frame rearrangements, and those results were checked against IGoR. A later analysis scored TCR-TCR, TCR-HLA and TCR-CMV co-occurrence with hypergeometric tests, applying a repertoire-size bias correction to TCR pairs. False discovery rates were estimated in a later analysis by permuting HLA or CMV assignments 20 times. A later analysis grouped co-occurring TCRs with DBSCAN, adding TCRdist sequence similarity when clustering within HLA-allele-positive subsets. Repertoires with fewer than 30,000 or more than 120,000 public chains were left out of co-occurrence clustering, as were about 5 repertoires with anomalous nucleotide sharing. TCRdb obtained this table from immuneACCESS and retained in-frame rearrangements with V and J assigned. These tables miss some clones; where compared with another copy, unresolved V genes account for less than half of the shortfall, and the remainder is unexplained. That table gives V, J and clone size, and the DNA gave D and trimming. The sample table includes around 130,000 clones. The ten biggest clones cover 2% of the sample.

The CDR3, cysteine through phenylalanine, is 12 amino acids long. The retained sequence is limited to the CDR3, 36 bases, with the frame set at the first base. V lost 8 bases and J lost 7 bases, and the count of bases not matched to a germline gene is 7. CDR1 and CDR2 are read off the germline V gene as MDHEN and SYDVKM. This entry comes from a study of cytomegalovirus exposure and HLA in healthy donors (dated by TCRdb to about 2017). Study-wide context: In an earlier analysis of several hundred of the donors, 276 Gb of sequence data and some 100 million unique TCR beta sequences from roughly 180 million T cells were reported. An early release that covered roughly 600 HLA-typed donors contained approximately 300 gigabases of sequencing data and some 87 million unique TCR sequences. Of the 398 genotyped donors, about 80% fell in the genetic ancestry cluster associated with self-reported Caucasian donors. The study aimed to test whether cataloging public T cell receptors could reveal signatures of past pathogen exposure. The T cell repertoires of some 670 subjects were profiled by immunosequencing and related to cytomegalovirus serostatus. In addition to the first cohort of around 670 subjects, a separate validation cohort of around 110 different subjects was used. To predict cytomegalovirus infection status, the study combined high-throughput TCR immunosequencing, statistical association of individual TCRs with disease status, and machine learning. In a later analysis, previously published TCR beta repertoires from 666 donors were re-analyzed and high-resolution HLA genotyping was added so that TCR occurrence patterns could be studied. The later analysis used no new phenotypic data to find candidate immune exposures, relying instead on TCR beta sequences and their occurrence across donors. In an earlier analysis of 587 of the donors, high-throughput TCR beta sequencing was used to judge whether each TCR beta V gene segment behaved as functional or pseudogenic. Donor age, sex, ethnicity and CMV serostatus were compiled together with the repertoire data. Genome-wide SNP genotypes for about 55% of the roughly 670 donors were used in a later genetic analysis, which treated that subset as a discovery cohort. All discovery cohort repertoires had been generated using a single sequencing platform. Both class I and class II loci were covered by HLA typing, at four-digit resolution. Typing coverage differed by locus: A, B, C, DRB1 and DQB1 were typed in roughly 620-640 donors, DQA1 in approximately 520, DPA1 in around 600, and DPB1 in just under 480. Because of strong linkage in the cohort, five DR-DQ haplotypes were treated as single units for association and clustering. On average, around 240,000 unique TCR beta nucleotide sequences were sequenced per donor among fewer than 500 genotyped donors of the cohort, with roughly 18% of those sequences being non-productive.

The cohort comprised around 690 healthy bone marrow donors. All cohort members were sampled while nominally healthy, although unrecorded immune exposures were likely present. The donor tested CMV seronegative, placing the donor among the roughly 340 seronegative members of the cohort. A peripheral blood sample was collected from each donor, and TCR beta sequencing was performed on peripheral blood mononuclear cells. The Qiagen DNeasy Blood Extraction Kit was used to extract genomic DNA from the blood cell samples. General conclusions and limits of the study: Linkage disequilibrium might explain the correlated functional status among segregating V segments, but an unknown experimental factor could not be excluded. A cluster of highly shared sequence variants was judged likely to represent a technical artifact of the sequencing pipeline. In a later analysis, TCR association rates were found to vary across HLA loci, with the most associated TCRs seen for DRB1 alleles and the fewest for HLA-C alleles. Roughly uniform sequencing depth across donors was assumed in presence/absence analyses, although this assumption may not hold. While some public TCRs were present in many individuals, most TCR sequences turned up only very rarely across donors. In an earlier analysis of under 600 of the donors, most TCR beta V segments were observed in productive rearrangements about 87% or about 30% of the time, broadly matching IMGT annotations. Some IMGT-functional V segments, including TRBV6-2 and TRBV6-3, could not be told apart with the 87-base-pair reads, so those segments were excluded. A total of 164 TCR beta chains were listed by the study as associated with cytomegalovirus. According to a later genetic analysis, donors in an Asian-associated ancestry cluster had fewer N-insertions in productive TCRs than the approximately 700-donor mean. Because counts were too low, about 18 rarely observed V segments, including chromosome 9 orphons, were excluded from the earlier analysis of 500 to 700 of the donors. In this cohort, only TCR beta chains were sequenced, and detectable features were limited by the absence of alpha or paired-chain data. Because HLA typing was unavailable for some donors at each locus, only the typed subset was used in association tests. The classifier was reported to diagnose cytomegalovirus status with high specificity and sensitivity in both the original cohort and the validation cohort. According to the authors, the approach could potentially be generalized to other disease states and immunological phenotypes. In a later analysis, most CMV-associated TCR beta chains were found to appear HLA-restricted, with HLA associations seemingly driven largely by CMV exposure. CMV serostatus was the only immune exposure information available for the cohort. Compared with equally common non-associated chains, HLA-associated TCR beta chains in a later analysis were more clonally expanded and had lower generation probabilities. At a false discovery rate of 0.05, a later analysis linked 15,000 to 20,000 TCR beta sequences to specific HLA alleles. When HLA alleles, especially DR and DQ, strongly co-occurred, TCR associations were difficult to assign to individual alleles. According to a later analysis, parvovirus B19, influenza, CMV and Epstein-Barr virus appeared linked to several top co-occurrence clusters. In a later genetic analysis, a missense DCLRE1C variant was associated with V-gene and J-gene trimming of TCR beta chains, and the association was replicated in an independent cohort. A few of the identified cytomegalovirus-associated TCR beta chains were confirmed in vitro to be specific for cytomegalovirus antigens. A further reported finding was that TCR beta sequences accurately predicted the HLA-A and HLA-B alleles for most subjects in the first cohort.

Sequenced material: PBMCs. The TCR comes from an older woman in good health and CMV-seronegative. The V and J genes are TRBV28 and TRBJ1-2, with 7 middle bases fitting TRBD1. This receptor carries the CDR3 CASGRGLGGYTF. The sequenced DNA is TGTGCCAGCGGCAGGGGGTTGGGTGGCTACACCTTC.